This T cell receptor beta chain was sequenced during a study of cytomegalovirus exposure and HLA in healthy donors. Overall study context: The 120 or so validation repertoires and the approximately 640 first-cohort repertoires shared a platform, a later analysis reported.

Generated by immunoSEQ multiplex PCR, the TCRdb table keeps only in-frame clones and is missing some. The sample gives 260,000 or so clones, just under 90% of which show up once; 2.6% is in the top ten. The sample was PBMCs. The source is a young man in good health and CMV-seronegative.

CDR3 nucleotide sequence: TGTGCCAGCAGCCCTACGGTTACCGGCGAGCAGTACTTC. It yields the protein CASSPTVTGEQYF. The rearrangement joins TRBV6-5 to TRBJ2-7, with D unclear. Germline assignment: CDR1 MNHEY and CDR2 SVGAGI. Trimming left V 6 bases short and J 6 bases short, with 15 bases between. The CDR3 spans 13 residues.